Following are 13 T cell receptor beta chains from one sample sequenced in a study of T cell responses to AZD1222 COVID-19 vaccine. The repertoire was sequenced with immunoSEQ multiplex PCR; TCRdb's copy has only in-frame clones and lacks some. Seen here are 150,000 to 200,000 clones, less than 95% observed once, and the top ten hold 0.6% to 0.7%. The sample was peripheral blood, taken on day 0 of AZD1222 vaccination. The receptor source for this set is an adult in good health.

The rearrangement joins TRBV7-8 to TRBJ2-1; 8 bases match TRBD2. Per germline, CDR1 SGHVS and CDR2 FQNEAQ. This CDR3 is built from 16 residues. After removal of 6 bases from V and 0 bases from J, the junction contained 7 bases not matched to a gene. The CDR3 is CASSAYSGNSYNEQFF. CDR3 bases: TGTGCCAGCAGTGCCTATAGCGGGAACTCCTACAATGAGCAGTTCTTC. The full variable domain, in which reference TRBV7-8 and TRBJ2-1 provide the parts outside the CDR3, is GAGVSQSPRYKVAKRGQDVALRCDPISGHVSLFWYQQALGQGPEFLTYFQNEAQLDKSGLPSDRFFAERPEGSVSTLKIQRTQQEDSAVYLCASSAYSGNSYNEQFFGPGTRLTVL.

The V gene is TRBV7-2, the J gene TRBJ2-2; D uncertain. This CDR3 contains 11 residues. V was cut by 5 bases and J by 4 bases, with 2 bases left in between. From germline, CDR1 is SGHTA and CDR2 FQGNSA. Here the CDR3 DNA reads TGTGCCAGCAGCACCACCGGGGAGCTGTTTTTT. It specifies CASSTTGELFF.

The chain combines TRBV5-1 with TRBJ2-5; D gene ambiguous. The germline CDR1 and CDR2 sequences are SGHRS and YFSETQ. The ends were cut back, 7 bases at V and 3 bases at J, with 13 bases in the middle. CDR3 length: 13 residues. The CDR3 DNA is TGCGCCAGCGGGGTTGGAAGGGAAGAGACCCAGTACTTC. Protein sequence: CASGVGREETQYF.

The V call is TRBV27, the J call TRBJ1-4; a possible D gene is TRBD1 (5 bases). Trimming left V 6 bases short and J 5 bases short, with 13 bases between. CDR1 and CDR2 from the germline V gene are MNHEY and SMNVEV (reference sequence). This CDR3 has 14 amino acids. The CDR3 reads CASRPGGKNEKLFF. DNA for the CDR3: TGTGCCAGCAGACCGGGGGGGAAGAATGAAAAACTGTTTTTT.

Regarding this clone: Other DNA sequences in the sample encode the same CDR3. The genes are TRBV9 and TRBJ2-2, with D unresolved. There are 11 residues in the CDR3. Germline lookup yields CDR1 SGDLS and CDR2 YYNGEE. Trimming pared 1 base from V and 5 bases from J, leaving 0 bases between. CDR3 protein: CASSVTGELFF. The CDR3 DNA is TGTGCCAGCAGCGTAACCGGGGAGCTGTTTTTT.

J is TRBJ2-2 and V is TRBV7-8, with unresolved D. This CDR3 spans 12 amino acids. Trimming pared 1 base from V and 6 bases from J, leaving 3 bases between. Germline V gives CDR1 SGHVS, CDR2 FQNEAQ. The CDR3, as DNA: TGTGCCAGCAGCTTAGGTTCCGGGGAGCTGTTTTTT. This codes for CASSLGSGELFF.

The chain carries TRBV12-5 and TRBJ2-1, with D unclear. The length of the CDR3 is 14 residues. Looked up from germline, CDR1 is LGHNT and CDR2 is FRNRAP. Trimming took 6 bases from V and 3 from J, leaving 12 bases between them. CDR3 amino acids: CASGVVGYYNEQFF. For the CDR3, the DNA is TGTGCTAGTGGGGTAGTGGGCTACTACAATGAGCAGTTCTTC.

The chain is built from TRBV10-1 and TRBJ2-7; possibly TRBD1 or TRBD2 for D (5 bases each). The germline V gene encodes CDR1 WNHNN and CDR2 SYGVQD (reference sequence). Trimming took off 0 bases at V and 3 bases at J, with 18 bases between the two ends. This CDR3 contains 17 residues. The CDR3 protein is CASSESFVGDVNYEQYF. The DNA of the CDR3 is TGCGCCAGCAGTGAGTCGTTCGTTGGGGACGTCAACTACGAGCAGTACTTC.

The rearrangement joins TRBV9 to TRBJ1-1; 7 positions match TRBD1. V shed 4 bases and J 5 bases; nucleotides not matched to a gene: 14. The germline V gene encodes CDR1 SGDLS and CDR2 YYNGEE. The length of the CDR3 is 16 residues. This chain's CDR3 is CASSRDSPPRRTEAFF. The CDR3 DNA follows: TGTGCCAGCAGCAGGGACAGCCCGCCGAGAAGAACTGAAGCTTTCTTT.

This clone has a count of ten or more. The V and J genes are TRBV7-8 and TRBJ2-2, with 8 bases aligning to TRBD2. The CDR3 is made up of 14 amino acids. The junction had 4 bases not matched to a gene; V was cut back by 3 bases and J by 7 bases. Germline V gene sequence: CDR1 SGHVS, CDR2 FQNEAQ. The CDR3 reads CASSLTSAIGELFF. In DNA, the CDR3 is TGTGCCAGCAGCTTGACTAGCGCCATCGGGGAGCTGTTTTTT. Filled out from reference TRBV7-8 and TRBJ2-2, the complete variable domain reads GAGVSQSPRYKVAKRGQDVALRCDPISGHVSLFWYQQALGQGPEFLTYFQNEAQLDKSGLPSDRFFAERPEGSVSTLKIQRTQQEDSAVYLCASSLTSAIGELFFGEGSRLTVL.

This sequence joins TRBV2 and TRBJ1-1; 7 bases agree with TRBD1. The CDR3 length is 13 residues. J gave up 8 bases and V 6 bases, and 9 bases lay outside the gene matches. Germline V lookup: CDR1 SNHLY, CDR2 FYNNEI. The CDR3 here is CASSLTGSGEAFF. The CDR3 DNA reads as TGTGCCAGCAGCCTGACAGGGAGTGGGGAAGCTTTCTTT.

The rearrangement uses TRBV27 and TRBJ1-3; TRBD1 is a possible D gene (5 bases). This CDR3 contains 14 residues. In germline, CDR1 is MNHEY, CDR2 SMNVEV (reference sequence). Trimming took off 6 bases at V and 0 bases at J, with 9 bases between the two ends. The CDR3 protein is CASRGGASGNTIYF. DNA for the CDR3: TGTGCCAGCAGGGGGGGTGCCTCTGGAAACACCATATATTTT.

This chain uses TRBV4-1 with TRBJ2-7; TRBD1 agrees at 7 bases. CDR1 MGHRA and CDR2 YSYEKL come from the germline V gene. The CDR3 has 15 residues. The V gene end was trimmed by 3 bases and the J gene end by 0 bases; junction bases not matched to a gene: 5. The CDR3 region has the DNA TGCGCCAGCAGCCAGGGGTGGACAGGCTCCTACGAGCAGTACTTC. Its protein product is CASSQGWTGSYEQYF.